These T cell receptor beta chains were read from a single sample in a study of shared clonotypes between healthy human individuals. Here immunoSEQ multiplex PCR was the method, and the copy in TCRdb shows in-frame clones only, minus some. This repertoire shows about 500,000 clones, about 74% found once; its top ten account for around 12%. The material sequenced was PBMCs. Every receptor here comes from a woman between 35 and 50 years old in good health. Some clones in this sample may be carry-over from other donors' samples. CDR3s include the opening cysteine and the closing phenylalanine or tryptophan. The D gene is left open where the match is weak. Not every row has a clone size; where given, it reads once, few, many or a size class.

TRBV7-6	-	TRBJ2-2	-	CAAPDSNTGELFF	TGTGCCGCCCCAGACTCGAACACCGGGGAGCTGTTTTTT
TRBV6-6	-	TRBJ1-5	-	CASTTVGGQPQHF	TGTGCCAGCACCACCGTAGGTGGACAGCCCCAGCATTTT
TRBV15	-	TRBJ1-2	-	CATSPLGGRGGYTF	TGTGCCACCAGTCCTTTGGGGGGGCGGGGTGGCTACACCTTC
TRBV9	-	TRBJ2-7	-	CASSEWDKGYEQYF	TGTGCCAGCAGCGAGTGGGACAAGGGCTACGAGCAGTACTTC
TRBV2	TRBD1	TRBJ1-5	-	CVSRLTGGNQPQHF	TGTGTCAGCAGACTCACAGGGGGCAATCAGCCCCAGCATTTT
TRBV4-2	TRBD1	TRBJ1-6	-	CASSRGQGPYNSPLHF	TGTGCCAGCAGCCGGGGACAGGGACCCTATAATTCACCCCTCCACTTT
TRBV10-3	TRBD2	TRBJ2-1	-	CAISESLAADNEQFF	TGTGCCATCAGTGAATCTCTAGCGGCCGACAATGAGCAGTTCTTC
TRBV5-4	-	TRBJ2-1	-	CASSRRDGVNEQFF	TGTGCCAGCAGCCGCAGGGACGGCGTCAATGAGCAGTTCTTC
TRBV12-5	-	TRBJ2-7	-	CASGLGDGMGYEQYF	TGTGCTAGTGGTTTGGGGGACGGGATGGGCTACGAGCAGTACTTC
TRBV5-1	TRBD2	TRBJ2-3	-	CASSSSGTGTDTQYF	TGCGCCAGCAGCTCCAGCGGGACCGGCACAGATACGCAGTATTTT
TRBV28	-	TRBJ1-2	-	CASSFSGRGGYTF	TGTGCCAGCAGTTTCTCGGGGAGGGGTGGCTACACCTTC
TRBV30	TRBD2	TRBJ2-7	-	CACSGLFYEQYF	TGTGCCTGCTCGGGACTATTCTACGAGCAGTACTTC
TRBV28	TRBD2	TRBJ2-7	few	CASSSSGIYEQYF	TGTGCCAGCAGTTCCAGCGGGATATACGAGCAGTACTTC
TRBV19	-	TRBJ2-2	-	CAISRVPTGELFF	TGTGCCATCTCGAGGGTACCCACCGGGGAGCTGTTTTTT
TRBV11-2	TRBD2	TRBJ2-1	-	CASSFLAGGYNEQFF	TGTGCCAGCAGCTTTCTAGCGGGAGGCTACAATGAGCAGTTCTTC
TRBV28	TRBD1	TRBJ2-7	few	CASRANDRGFQYF	TGTGCCAGCAGGGCTAACGACAGGGGGTTTCAGTACTTC
TRBV5-1	-	TRBJ2-1	-	CASSSQAYSSYNEQFF	TGCGCCAGCAGCTCACAGGCGTATAGCTCCTACAATGAGCAGTTCTTC
TRBV10-1	TRBD2	TRBJ2-3	many	CASSPWTSATADTQYF	TGCGCCAGCAGTCCCTGGACTAGCGCCACTGCAGATACGCAGTATTTT
TRBV25-1	TRBD2	TRBJ2-7	-	CASSVRGVDEQYF	TGTGCCAGCAGTGTCCGGGGGGTCGACGAGCAGTACTTC
TRBV10-2	-	TRBJ1-1	-	CASSEYQNTEAFF	TGCGCCAGCAGTGAATACCAAAACACTGAAGCTTTCTTT
TRBV14	-	TRBJ2-4	-	CASSHLGDAKNIQYF	TGTGCCAGCAGCCACCTAGGGGATGCCAAAAACATTCAGTACTTC
TRBV7-7	-	TRBJ2-3	-	CASSLDTGDTQYF	TGTGCTAGCAGCCTGGACACGGGGGATACGCAGTATTTT
TRBV27	-	TRBJ2-7	-	CASSPDGILPYEQYF	TGTGCCAGCAGTCCGGACGGGATCCTCCCCTACGAGCAGTACTTC
TRBV19	-	TRBJ1-2	few	CASSIDAGLGYTF	TGTGCCAGTAGTATAGACGCGGGCCTTGGCTACACCTTC
TRBV11-2	TRBD2	TRBJ2-7	few	CASSWGSGGTYEQYF	TGTGCCAGCAGCTGGGGGAGCGGGGGGACCTACGAGCAGTACTTC
TRBV7-9	TRBD2	TRBJ2-5	-	CASSLAAGRGEETQYF	TGTGCCAGCAGCTTAGCGGCAGGGAGGGGTGAAGAGACCCAGTACTTC
TRBV21-1	-	TRBJ2-2	-	CASSKARQGPSNTGELFF	TGTGCCAGCAGCAAAGCGCGACAGGGGCCTTCGAACACCGGGGAGCTGTTTTTT
TRBV6-6	TRBD2	TRBJ2-7	-	CASSYMGEGHEQYF	TGTGCCAGCAGTTACATGGGGGAGGGCCACGAGCAGTACTTC
TRBV19	-	TRBJ1-1	-	CASSIGGGANTEAFF	TGTGCCAGTAGTATAGGTGGGGGTGCGAACACTGAAGCTTTCTTT
TRBV5-1	TRBD2	TRBJ2-7	-	CASSLEGLAGNEQYF	TGCGCCAGCAGCTTGGAAGGACTAGCGGGAAACGAGCAGTACTTC
TRBV29-1	-	TRBJ1-1	-	CSVGRNTEAFF	TGCAGCGTTGGGAGGAACACTGAAGCTTTCTTT
TRBV4-2	TRBD2	TRBJ2-7	-	CASSLGGLAGGLSYEQYF	TGTGCCAGCAGCTTGGGAGGACTAGCGGGAGGGCTTTCCTACGAGCAGTACTTC
TRBV4-1	-	TRBJ2-5	once	CASSQGVSEIQYF	TGCGCCAGCAGCCAAGGTGTTAGCGAAATCCAGTACTTC
TRBV18	-	TRBJ1-2	few	CASSPGWGRLDYGYTF	TGTGCCAGCTCACCCGGATGGGGGCGCTTGGACTATGGCTACACCTTC
TRBV6-6	-	TRBJ2-1	-	CATSKTAGHNEQFF	TGTGCCACCTCCAAGACAGCGGGTCACAATGAGCAGTTCTTC
TRBV30	-	TRBJ2-7	-	CAWSVPSSYEQYF	TGTGCCTGGAGTGTTCCTAGTTCCTACGAGCAGTACTTC
TRBV29-1	-	TRBJ2-2	-	CSVGVWTARARTGELFF	TGCAGCGTTGGGGTATGGACGGCCAGGGCGAGGACCGGGGAGCTGTTTTTT
TRBV4-3	-	TRBJ2-3	-	CASSQHGQPTDTQYF	TGCGCCAGCAGCCAACACGGACAGCCCACAGATACGCAGTATTTT
TRBV28	-	TRBJ2-1	-	CASSLGYNEQFF	TGTGCCAGCAGTTTGGGGTACAATGAGCAGTTCTTC
TRBV7-6	TRBD2	TRBJ2-2	-	CASSLLPGSGGRNTGELFF	TGTGCCAGCAGCCTTTTACCGGGGAGTGGCGGGAGGAACACCGGGGAGCTGTTTTTT
TRBV27	-	TRBJ2-2	-	CASRKDAGLRFANTGELFF	TGTGCCAGCAGAAAAGACGCGGGACTCCGGTTCGCGAACACCGGGGAGCTGTTTTTT
TRBV30	TRBD1	TRBJ1-1	-	CAWSPGGALNTEAFF	TGTGCCTGGTCACCAGGGGGCGCGTTGAACACTGAAGCTTTCTTT
TRBV7-2	-	TRBJ2-5	-	CASSFGTQETQYF	TGTGCCAGCAGCTTCGGTACCCAAGAGACCCAGTACTTC
TRBV5-1	TRBD1	TRBJ1-4	once	CASSPGSGQGSEKLFF	TGCGCCAGCAGCCCCGGCTCCGGACAGGGTAGTGAAAAACTGTTTTTT
TRBV7-8	TRBD1	TRBJ1-2	-	CASSLGGQDPNYGYTF	TGTGCCAGCAGCTTAGGGGGACAGGATCCTAACTATGGCTACACCTTC
TRBV30	TRBD1	TRBJ2-1	-	CAWSVGPGGEQFF	TGTGCCTGGAGTGTAGGCCCAGGGGGTGAGCAGTTCTTC
TRBV11-1	-	TRBJ2-1	many	CASSLGGHEQFF	TGTGCCAGCAGCTTGGGGGGCCATGAGCAGTTCTTC
TRBV21-1	-	TRBJ1-2	-	CASSKEARGNCYGYTF	TGTGCCAGCAGCAAAGAGGCAAGAGGAAATTGCTATGGCTACACCTTC
TRBV7-3	TRBD2	TRBJ2-1	-	CASSDLAGGYNEQFF	TGTGCCAGCAGCGACTTAGCGGGAGGGTACAATGAGCAGTTCTTC
TRBV11-2	-	TRBJ1-2	-	CASSLGEIANYGYTF	TGTGCCAGCAGCTTAGGGGAGATAGCAAACTATGGCTACACCTTC
TRBV10-3	TRBD1	TRBJ2-1	-	CAINTGTGQTNEQFF	TGTGCCATCAACACCGGGACAGGGCAGACCAATGAGCAGTTCTTC
TRBV27	-	TRBJ2-7	-	CASSLSRGTLYEQYF	TGTGCCAGCAGTTTATCGAGGGGGACCCTCTACGAGCAGTACTTC
TRBV28	-	TRBJ2-5	-	CASLRGGISQETQYF	TGTGCCAGTCTAAGGGGCGGGATCTCTCAAGAGACCCAGTACTTC
TRBV7-2	TRBD2	TRBJ2-7	once	CASSLDWASGSSYEQYF	TGTGCCAGCAGCTTAGATTGGGCTAGCGGGAGCTCCTACGAGCAGTACTTC
TRBV7-3	-	TRBJ2-3	few	CASSSPGGTDTQYF	TGTGCCAGCAGCTCCCCCGGCGGCACAGATACGCAGTATTTT
TRBV15	-	TRBJ2-1	-	CATSRDFLGAYNEQFF	TGTGCCACCAGCAGAGATTTCCTGGGAGCCTACAATGAGCAGTTCTTC
TRBV4-1	TRBD2	TRBJ2-1	-	CASWGLAGGNYNEQFF	TGCGCCAGCTGGGGACTAGCGGGAGGGAACTACAATGAGCAGTTCTTC
TRBV7-9	-	TRBJ1-1	once	CASSLMEDTEAFF	TGTGCCAGCAGCTTAATGGAGGACACTGAAGCTTTCTTT
TRBV28	-	TRBJ1-3	-	CASSLTMVSGNTIYF	TGTGCCAGCAGTCTGACAATGGTGTCTGGAAACACCATATATTTT